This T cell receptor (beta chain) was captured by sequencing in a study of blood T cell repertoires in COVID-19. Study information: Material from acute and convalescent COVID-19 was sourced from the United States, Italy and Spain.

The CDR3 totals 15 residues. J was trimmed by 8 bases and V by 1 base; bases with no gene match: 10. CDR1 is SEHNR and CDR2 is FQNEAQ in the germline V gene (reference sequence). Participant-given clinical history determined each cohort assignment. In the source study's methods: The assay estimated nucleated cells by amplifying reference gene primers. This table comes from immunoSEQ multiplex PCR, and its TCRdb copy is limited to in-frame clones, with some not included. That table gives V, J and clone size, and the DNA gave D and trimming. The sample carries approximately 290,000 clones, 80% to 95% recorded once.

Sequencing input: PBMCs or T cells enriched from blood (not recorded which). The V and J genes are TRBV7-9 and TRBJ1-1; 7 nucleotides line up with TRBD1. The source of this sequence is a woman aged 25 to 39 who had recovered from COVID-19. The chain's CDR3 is CASSLGATGFGEAFF. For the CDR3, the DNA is TGTGCCAGCAGCTTAGGGGCGACAGGGTTTGGAGAAGCTTTCTTT.